This TCR beta chain was profiled in a study of T cell responses to AZD1222 COVID-19 vaccine. General study findings and limits: A mostly white British donor set with more females was recruited, and clonal diversity was possibly underestimated. Two doses of AZD1222 preceded a rise in Spike-specific TCR breadth and depth. Researchers report vaccine-associated CD4 TCRs spanning spike, with dominance at 160-218 and 743-854.

Some clones are missing from TCRdb's copy, which holds only in-frame ones; the method was immunoSEQ multiplex PCR. The sample holds about 140,000 clones, about 91% seen once. A remark on this clone: Its specificity is unknown.

V shed 4 bases and J shed 4 bases, with 6 bases lying between them. This CDR3 is 13 amino acids long. Germline CDR1 and CDR2: KGHDR and SFDVKD. The chain links TRBV24-1 to TRBJ2-2; D call uncertain. The TCR sequence derives from an adult in good health. The material sequenced was peripheral blood, taken on day 0 of AZD1222 vaccination. The CDR3: CATSDPTTGELFF. CDR3 in DNA: TGTGCCACCAGTGACCCTACCACCGGGGAGCTGTTTTTT.